This TCR beta chain emerged from a study of T cells expressing NK-cell markers. Study-level background: It was sorted CD3+CD56+NKG2C+, CD3+CD56+NKG2C- and CD3+CD56-NKG2C+ T cells that supplied the TCR beta repertoires.

Germline V gives CDR1 SGHKS, CDR2 YYEKEE (reference sequence). The CDR3 is 14 amino acids. Each CDR3 protein gets one entry in TCRdb, which reprocessed the 5' RACE reads and gives no DNA. In total, the table holds a few hundred thousand distinct CDR3 sequences. This receptor was obtained from a man between 18 and 35 years old in good health. This chain joins TRBV5-5 and TRBJ1-1. Sequencing input: blood T cells: a sorted CD56 or NKG2C T cell subset, CD4+ or CD8+ T cells, or bulk PBMC T cells (not recorded which). The CDR3 loop reads CASSFGKLNTEALF.